This T cell receptor beta chain came from a study of cytotoxic CD8 clonotypes in ibrutinib-treated CLL. Study details: Researchers reported over nine relapsed/refractory and some 14 treatment-naive patients, roughly 17 of them IGHV unmutated. Study-level results: A rise in clonality was seen at ibrutinib response, and a fall back toward baseline was seen at progression.

Worth noting for this clone: What it binds is not known.

The CDR3 is made up of 16 amino acids. V was clipped by 8 bases and J by 5 bases; unmatched bases: 13. CDR1 is WSHSY, CDR2 SAAADI, per germline. The assay was immunoSEQ multiplex PCR, and TCRdb's table has in-frame clones only and misses some. The repertoire holds tens of thousands of clones, approximately 90% seen once, with around 3.1% in the top ten. The sequencing used PBMCs, collected after 12 months of ibrutinib treatment. The TCR sequence derives from a human donor with chronic lymphocytic leukemia. This chain links TRBV10-2 with TRBJ2-1; 9 bases match TRBD1. CDR3 coding DNA: TGCGCCAGCCTGGCTGGTGGGACAGGGCAAGACAATGAGCAGTTCTTC. Protein sequence: CASLAGGTGQDNEQFF.